The 22 T cell receptor beta chains presented below share a single source sample, sequenced in a study of T-cell reconstitution after alpha-beta-depleted transplantation in children. As it was prepared, the TCRbeta library received unique molecular identifiers. TCRdb independently ran MiXCR on the PCR reads; one entry per CDR3 protein. The sample includes some 81,000 distinct CDR3 sequences, about 14% of them seen just once. The material was PBMCs, mostly from graft donor cells, obtained 180 days after TCRalphabeta/CD19-depleted stem cell transplant. The receptors stem from a male patient between 2 and 9 years old who had a stem cell transplant for acute lymphoblastic leukemia, so the T cells may come from the graft donor.

This chain uses TRBV5-1 with TRBJ2-7, with a weak D call TRBD1 (6 bases). The CDR3 runs to 13 residues. V dropped 3 bases and J dropped 2 bases, with 9 bases sitting between them. Germline CDR1 SGHRS, CDR2 YFSETQ. The CDR3 loop reads CASSWDKPYEQYF. For the CDR3, the DNA is TGCGCCAGCAGCTGGGACAAGCCCTACGAGCAGTACTTC. Combining the CDR3 with reference TRBV5-1 and TRBJ2-7 gives the whole variable domain KAGVTQTPRYLIKTRGQQVTLSCSPISGHRSVSWYQQTPGQGLQFLFEYFSETQRNKGNFPGRFSGRQFSNSRSEMNVSTLELGDSALYLCASSWDKPYEQYFGPGTRLTVT.

This clonotype was seen a few times. J is TRBJ2-7 and V is TRBV4-2; D ambiguous. This CDR3 region has 13 residues. The V gene lost 0 bases and the J gene lost 4 bases, with 7 bases spanning the gap. CDR1 is LGHNA and CDR2 is YNFKEQ in the germline V gene. The CDR3 sequence is CASSQEGLYEQYF. CDR3 DNA: TGTGCCAGCAGCCAAGAAGGATTATACGAGCAGTACTTC.

This clonotype came up a few times. V is TRBV27 and J is TRBJ1-1; TRBD1 might be the D (5 bases). This CDR3 region has 17 residues. CDR1 and CDR2 (germline): MNHEY, SMNVEV (reference sequence). Trimming stripped 3 bases from V and 0 bases from J, with 17 bases between. CDR3 coding DNA: TGTGCCAGCAGTTTTAGGGGTGCCTGGACCATGAACACTGAAGCTTTCTTT. Protein product: CASSFRGAWTMNTEAFF.

This clonotype was detected a few times. The chain joins TRBV10-3 to TRBJ1-2, with a possible D match to TRBD1 (6 bases). With 7 bases removed from V and 4 bases from J, the gap between germline ends came to 16 bases. The CDR3 covers 14 residues. Germline assignment: CDR1 ENHRY and CDR2 SYGVKD. Here the CDR3 DNA reads TGTGCCATCAATCCTTTGCAGGGGAGCTATGGCTACACCTTC. Translated: CAINPLQGSYGYTF.

The rearrangement joins TRBV5-1 to TRBJ1-2, with TRBD1 matching over 7 bases. The germline gives CDR1 SGHRS, CDR2 YFSETQ. The CDR3 is made up of 13 amino acids. V lost 1 base, J lost 5 bases, and 2 bases stayed unmatched. CDR3 residues: CASSLNRGYGYTF. The CDR3 bases are TGCGCCAGCAGCTTGAACAGGGGATATGGCTACACCTTC.

The chain joins TRBV5-1 to TRBJ2-7; 8 bases agree with TRBD1. CDR1 is SGHRS and CDR2 is YFSETQ in the germline V gene. CDR3 length equals 13 residues. V lost 9 bases and J lost 1; bases outside the gene matches: 6. CDR3 protein: CATRQGPSYEQYF. The CDR3, as DNA: TGCGCCACCCGACAGGGGCCATCCTACGAGCAGTACTTC.

This clonotype was seen more than once but under ten times. This chain joins TRBV15 and TRBJ2-5; D gene ambiguous. The CDR3 covers 16 residues. V lost 0 bases, J lost 5 bases, and 16 bases lay in between. Germline V lookup: CDR1 LNHNV, CDR2 YYDKDF (reference sequence). The CDR3 is CATSRERGARAETQYF. For the CDR3, the DNA is TGTGCCACCAGCAGAGAAAGAGGCGCCCGAGCGGAGACCCAGTACTTC.

The chain links TRBV6-5 to TRBJ1-2; D is possibly TRBD1 (5 bases). This CDR3 has 15 residues. Germline assignment: CDR1 MNHEY and CDR2 SVGAGI. Trimming cost V 4 bases and J 3 bases, with 15 bases left between them. The CDR3 nucleotides read TGTGCCAGCAGTTTACGTAGGGGTTTAGACTATGGCTACACCTTC. Encoded protein: CASSLRRGLDYGYTF.

This clonotype was observed a few times. The chain combines TRBV11-2 with TRBJ2-2, with D unresolved. This CDR3 region has 13 residues. CDR1 SGHAT and CDR2 FQNNGV come from the germline V gene. Between the trimmed V and J ends, which lost 4 bases and 8 bases, there was a span of 11 bases. CDR3 DNA sequence: TGTGCCAGCAGCTCCAGGTTTCCGGGGGAGCTGTTTTTT. Translating it yields CASSSRFPGELFF. Full variable domain (rest looked up from reference TRBV11-2 and TRBJ2-2): EAGVAQSPRYKIIEKRQSVAFWCNPISGHATLYWYQQILGQGPKLLIQFQNNGVVDDSQLPKDRFSAERLKGVDSTLKIQPAKLEDSAVYLCASSSRFPGELFFGEGSRLTVL.

The rearrangement joins TRBV24-1 to TRBJ2-7; a weak D match, TRBD1 (6 bases). This CDR3 contains 14 residues. Germline loops: CDR1 KGHDR, CDR2 SFDVKD. The V and J ends lost 3 bases and 2 bases respectively, with 10 bases between them. DNA for the CDR3: TGTGCCACCAGTGATCCCAGGGGCCCCTACGAGCAGTACTTC. Its translation is CATSDPRGPYEQYF.

The chain is built from TRBV27 and TRBJ1-4; D perhaps matches TRBD1 (6 bases). Germline lookup yields CDR1 MNHEY and CDR2 SMNVEV (reference sequence). Trimming took off 3 bases at V and 14 bases at J, with 19 bases between the two ends. The CDR3 length is 14 residues. The CDR3 is CASSFLTDRIKLFF. CDR3 sequence (DNA): TGTGCCAGCAGTTTCCTTACCGACAGGATCAAGCTGTTTTTT.

The chain combines TRBV4-3 with TRBJ2-7, with D possibly matching TRBD2 (5 bases). The germline CDR1 and CDR2 sequences are LGHNA and YSLEER. The V gene lost 0 bases and the J gene lost 1 base, with 10 bases spanning the gap. The CDR3 is made up of 15 amino acids. CDR3 loop: CASSQEAGRSYEQYF. DNA for the CDR3: TGCGCCAGCAGCCAAGAGGCGGGTAGGTCCTACGAGCAGTACTTC.

This chain connects TRBV11-3 to TRBJ2-1; 13 bases map to TRBD2. Germline CDR1 reads SGHNT; CDR2 reads YENEEA. This CDR3 is 15 amino acids long. V shed 3 bases and J 10 bases; nucleotides not matched to a gene: 6. This chain's CDR3 is CASSFRTSGGGEQFF. CDR3 in DNA: TGTGCCAGCAGCTTTAGGACTAGCGGGGGAGGGGAGCAGTTCTTC.

Only a few counts were recorded for this clonotype. This rearrangement joins TRBV5-1 to TRBJ1-4; D gene uncertain. Germline CDR1 and CDR2: SGHRS and YFSETQ. The CDR3 loop spans 15 amino acids. Trimming removed 1 base from V and 4 bases from J, with 11 bases in between. The CDR3 spells CASSLSGFGNEKLFF. DNA of the CDR3: TGCGCCAGCAGCTTGTCCGGGTTCGGTAATGAAAAACTGTTTTTT.

The chain carries TRBV20-1 and TRBJ2-7; unclear D gene. With 0 bases removed from V and 9 bases from J, the gap between germline ends came to 15 bases. Germline loops: CDR1 DFQATT, CDR2 SNEGSKA (reference sequence). The CDR3 runs to 13 residues. In nucleotides, the CDR3 is TGCAGTGCTAGAGATAAGGGTCTAGTAGGGCAGTACTTC. It encodes CSARDKGLVGQYF.

In its sample, this clonotype was seen many times. The chain carries TRBV5-6 and TRBJ2-5, with TRBD2 identical over 12 bases. J lost 3 bases, V lost 2 bases, and 5 bases had no gene match. This CDR3 has 16 amino acids. The germline gives CDR1 SGHDT, CDR2 YYEEEE. This CDR3 is CASSLELAGGKETQYF. The CDR3 DNA sequence: TGTGCCAGCAGCTTAGAACTAGCGGGAGGTAAAGAGACCCAGTACTTC.

The V and J genes are TRBV5-1 and TRBJ2-5; 9 positions match TRBD2. The CDR3 length is 15 residues. Trimming removed 2 bases from V and 3 bases from J; junction bases left unmatched: 5. CDR1 and CDR2 (germline): SGHRS, YFSETQ. CDR3 loop: CASSFLAGVKETQYF. For the CDR3, the DNA is TGCGCCAGCAGCTTTTTAGCGGGGGTGAAAGAGACCCAGTACTTC.

This clonotype has more than one count but fewer than ten. This CDR3 reads CASSVAGQTGELFF. In nucleotides, the CDR3 is TGCGCCAGCAGCGTAGCTGGACAGACCGGGGAGCTGTTTTTT. The V gene is TRBV5-1, the J gene TRBJ2-2; a weak D match, TRBD1 (6 bases). Germline V gene sequence: CDR1 SGHRS, CDR2 YFSETQ. CDR3 length: 14 residues. With 4 bases removed from V and 5 bases from J, the gap between germline ends came to 12 bases.

This chain uses TRBV7-3 with TRBJ2-7; the match to TRBD2 covers 7 bases. This CDR3 contains 13 residues. Germline CDR1 SGHTA, CDR2 FQGTGA. Losses at the gene ends were 5 bases for V and 5 bases for J; bases not matched to a gene: 6. The CDR3 loop is CASSPGRAHEQYF. CDR3 sequence (DNA): TGTGCCAGCAGCCCGGGGAGGGCCCACGAGCAGTACTTC. The full variable domain, completed using reference TRBV7-3 and TRBJ2-7, is GAGVSQTPSNKVTEKGKYVELRCDPISGHTALYWYRQSLGQGPEFLIYFQGTGAADDSGLPNDRFFAVRPEGSVSTLKIQRTERGDSAVYLCASSPGRAHEQYFGPGTRLTVT.

In this sample, this clonotype turned up many times. The rearrangement uses TRBV3-1 and TRBJ2-1; D is unresolved. The V gene lost 1 base and the J gene lost 0 bases, with 7 bases spanning the gap. This CDR3 region has 15 residues. CDR1 is LGHDT, CDR2 YNNKEL, per germline (reference sequence). CDR3 in amino acids: CASSQARSSYNEQFF. The DNA for the CDR3 is TGTGCCAGCAGCCAAGCACGGAGCTCCTACAATGAGCAGTTCTTC.

This clonotype was detected many times. This chain links TRBV20-1 with TRBJ2-7; D remains ambiguous. The germline gives CDR1 DFQATT, CDR2 SNEGSKA (reference sequence). Trimming pared 6 bases from V and 2 bases from J, leaving 11 bases between. The CDR3 totals 12 residues. The CDR3 DNA reads TGCAGTGCGGGTCCCGGAACCTACGAGCAGTACTTC. This sequence encodes CSAGPGTYEQYF.

The chain recombines TRBV28 with TRBJ2-6; D remains unclear. CDR3 length: 15 residues. CDR1 MDHEN and CDR2 SYDVKM come from the germline V gene. Deletions cut 3 bases from V and 0 bases from J, with 6 bases between. The CDR3 sequence is CASSFGFSGANVLTF. In DNA, the CDR3 is TGTGCCAGCAGTTTCGGGTTCTCTGGGGCCAACGTCCTGACTTTC.